The 21 T cell receptor beta chains reported below all come from one sample, sequenced in a study of beta chain features in type 1 diabetes. The antigens for these receptors are not known. General study points: A moderate, significant TCRB CDR3 shortening appeared in type 1 diabetes across four CD4+ subsets.

Of the isolated RNA, all was reverse transcribed, and so the sequenced material was expressed TCRB transcripts. Produced via immunoSEQ multiplex PCR; TCRdb's table is partial and in-frame only. The profile shows around 250,000 clones, 13% to 15% of them singletons. Sample: naive CD4+ T cells from blood. These receptors were taken from a man between 25 and 39 years old with type 1 diabetes.

The chain is built from TRBV29-1 and TRBJ2-1, with 13 bases identical to TRBD2. V gave up 5 bases and J gave up 7 bases; unmatched junction bases: 8. The germline gives CDR1 SQVTM, CDR2 ANQGSEA. This CDR3 has 15 residues. The CDR3 DNA is TGCAGCGTTTGGACTAGCGGGAGTCTAAGAAATGAGCAGTTCTTC. This sequence encodes CSVWTSGSLRNEQFF.

This clone was picked up a small number of times. The genes are TRBV2 and TRBJ2-1, with TRBD2 matching over 8 bases. The germline V gene encodes CDR1 SNHLY and CDR2 FYNNEI. The CDR3 consists of 12 residues. V trimming: 3 bases; J trimming: 15 bases; junction bases outside the gene matches: 7. The DNA of the CDR3 is TGTGCCAGCAGTGAGAGGCGGGAGGATCGGTTCTTC. It specifies CASSERREDRFF.

This chain joins TRBV6-5 and TRBJ2-7; possibly TRBD1 for D (6 bases). Germline CDR1 reads MNHEY; CDR2 reads SVGAGI. V lost 6 bases and J lost 5, with 14 bases in between. This CDR3 spans 13 amino acids. CDR3 coding DNA: TGTGCCAGCAGCCGGACTCGACAGGACGAGCAGTACTTC. Amino acid sequence: CASSRTRQDEQYF.

This chain connects TRBV9 to TRBJ2-5, with 11 nucleotides matching TRBD1. Germline assignment: CDR1 SGDLS and CDR2 YYNGEE. Germline trimming cut 1 base from V and 5 bases from J; bases unmatched to any gene: 10. There are 17 residues in the CDR3. The CDR3 bases are TGTGCCAGCAGCGTACAAGGAGGACAGGGGGCTGGGGAGACCCAGTACTTC. Translating gives CASSVQGGQGAGETQYF.

Of note for this clone: The sample holds other DNA sequences that translate to the same CDR3. The chain has TRBV9 and TRBJ2-1; 7 bases line up with TRBD2. The CDR3 is made up of 14 amino acids. The germline V gene encodes CDR1 SGDLS and CDR2 YYNGEE. Germline trimming cut 1 base from V and 4 bases from J; bases unmatched to any gene: 2. CDR3 in DNA: TGTGCCAGCAGCGTATCTAGCGGTTACAATGAGCAGTTCTTC. This translates into CASSVSSGYNEQFF.

Comment on this clone: Other DNA sequences in the sample encode the same CDR3. The V gene is TRBV29-1, the J gene TRBJ2-1; TRBD1 aligns across 9 bases. Germline assignment: CDR1 SQVTM and CDR2 ANQGSEA. The CDR3 totals 14 residues. V gave up 4 bases and J gave up 2 bases; unmatched junction bases: 3. CDR3 protein: CSVAGTGTYNEQFF. CDR3 sequence (DNA): TGCAGCGTTGCCGGGACAGGGACCTACAATGAGCAGTTCTTC.

This clone was detected a few times. The V and J genes are TRBV7-2 and TRBJ1-3; D might be TRBD1 (5 bases). Per germline, CDR1 SGHTA and CDR2 FQGNSA. The CDR3 consists of 15 residues. Trimming removed 2 bases at V and 4 bases at J, with 12 bases between. The CDR3 loop is CASSLTAGSGNTIYF. The CDR3 region has the DNA TGTGCCAGCAGCTTAACGGCAGGGTCGGGAAACACCATATATTTT.

This clone was seen a few times. Additional DNA sequences in this sample encode the identical CDR3. The V gene is TRBV20-1, the J gene TRBJ1-1; no firm D call. Germline-derived CDR1 and CDR2 are DFQATT and SNEGSKA (reference sequence). V was shortened by 6 bases and J by 1 base, with 6 bases between the two germline ends. This CDR3 is built from 11 residues. CDR3 loop: CSAGGNTEAFF. CDR3 coding DNA: TGCAGTGCCGGAGGGAACACTGAAGCTTTCTTT.

This clone has more than one count but fewer than ten. The chain combines TRBV5-4 with TRBJ2-3, with a weak D call TRBD1 (6 bases). The germline V gene has CDR1 SGHNT and CDR2 YYREEE (reference sequence). The CDR3 covers 15 residues. V lost 4 bases to trimming and J lost 2 bases, with 14 bases between them. The CDR3 reads CASSPAGTITDTQYF. The CDR3 DNA sequence: TGTGCCAGCAGCCCGGCCGGGACAATCACAGATACGCAGTATTTT.

The gene calls are TRBV4-3 and TRBJ2-7, with D maybe TRBD1 (5 bases). Germline CDR1 and CDR2: LGHNA and YSLEER. The CDR3 spans 16 residues. V was cut by 0 bases and J by 0 bases, with 12 bases left in between. The CDR3: CASSQDIAGFSYEQYF. In DNA, the CDR3 is TGCGCCAGCAGCCAAGATATCGCAGGGTTCTCCTACGAGCAGTACTTC.

The J gene is TRBJ2-2, the V gene TRBV2; TRBD2 agrees at 14 bases. With V trimmed by 6 bases and J by 5 bases, 5 bases remained unmatched. Germline CDR1 is SNHLY and CDR2 is FYNNEI. This CDR3 is 16 amino acids long. The CDR3: CASRLGLAGATGELFF. As DNA, the CDR3 is TGTGCCAGCAGGTTGGGACTAGCGGGAGCAACCGGGGAGCTGTTTTTT.

This clone turned up a few times. The chain uses TRBV29-1 and TRBJ1-5; a weak D match, TRBD1 (5 bases). Trimming removed 5 bases at V and 4 bases at J, with 12 bases between. Germline CDR1 and CDR2: SQVTM and ANQGSEA. The CDR3 runs to 13 residues. The CDR3: CSVTQGLNQPQHF. As DNA, the CDR3 is TGCAGCGTTACTCAGGGCCTAAATCAGCCCCAGCATTTT.

This sequence joins TRBV25-1 and TRBJ2-3, with D perhaps TRBD1 (5 bases). Germline V CDR1 and CDR2: MGHDK, SYGVNS. V was shortened by 6 bases and J by 3 bases, with 10 bases between the two germline ends. This CDR3 has 13 amino acids. The CDR3 region is CASRTQETDTQYF. CDR3 bases: TGTGCCAGCAGAACACAGGAGACAGATACGCAGTATTTT.

This chain connects TRBV15 to TRBJ2-3; the D gene is possibly TRBD2 (6 bases). The CDR3 extends over 16 amino acids. Germline values: CDR1 LNHNV, CDR2 YYDKDF (reference sequence). Trimming cost V 1 base and J 3 bases, with 14 bases left between them. CDR3 DNA sequence: TGTGCCACCAGCAGAGGAAACGGAGGGTTGACAGATACGCAGTATTTT. The encoded protein is CATSRGNGGLTDTQYF. Supplemented by reference TRBV15 and TRBJ2-3, the full variable domain reads DAMVIQNPRYQVTQFGKPVTLSCSQTLNHNVMYWYQQKSSQAPKLLFHYYDKDFNNEADTPDNFQSRRPNTSFCFLDIRSPGLGDTAMYLCATSRGNGGLTDTQYFGPGTRLTVL.

The chain employs TRBV2 and TRBJ2-2, with D uncertain. Deletions cut 4 bases from V and 3 bases from J, with 6 bases between. Per the germline V gene, CDR1 is SNHLY and CDR2 is FYNNEI. The CDR3 is 13 amino acids. CDR3 residues: CASSVGYTGELFF. CDR3 DNA: TGTGCCAGCAGTGTGGGCTACACCGGGGAGCTGTTTTTT. The variable domain in full, with the rest retrieved from reference TRBV2 and TRBJ2-2, is EPEVTQTPSHQVTQMGQEVILRCVPISNHLYFYWYRQILGQKVEFLVSFYNNEISEKSEIFDDQFSVERPDGSNFTLKIRSTKLEDSAMYFCASSVGYTGELFFGEGSRLTVL.

This chain joins TRBV11-2 and TRBJ2-6; possible D gene TRBD2, 5 bases. Trimming pared 6 bases from V and 4 bases from J, leaving 22 bases between. Germline-derived CDR1 and CDR2 are SGHAT and FQNNGV. The CDR3 has 18 residues. The CDR3 reads CASRQLRSGPSGANVLTF. Here the CDR3 DNA reads TGTGCCAGCAGGCAACTGAGGAGCGGACCCTCCGGGGCCAACGTCCTGACTTTC.

The chain uses TRBV2 and TRBJ2-5; 10 bases are a match to TRBD2. Trimming took 0 bases from V and 9 from J; bases not matched to a gene: 4. CDR1 is SNHLY, CDR2 FYNNEI, per germline. There are 14 residues in the CDR3. In nucleotides, the CDR3 is TGTGCCAGCAGTGAAGCTACAGCGGGGGGGGCCCAGTACTTC. Protein: CASSEATAGGAQYF.

The rearrangement uses TRBV9 and TRBJ1-1, with a weak D call TRBD1 (5 bases). The CDR3 runs to 15 residues. Germline V gene sequence: CDR1 SGDLS, CDR2 YYNGEE. Trimming stripped 5 bases from V and 5 bases from J, with 19 bases between. The CDR3, as DNA: TGTGCCAGCAGGGACGCGGGACTCCCGGGTACTGAAGCTTTCTTT. It specifies CASRDAGLPGTEAFF.

This clone was observed a few times. This chain links TRBV6-1 with TRBJ1-1; D possibly corresponds to TRBD1 (5 bases). CDR1 and CDR2 from the germline V gene are MNHNS and SASEGT. Trimming shortened V by 5 bases and J by 10 bases, and 20 bases separated the two germline ends. This CDR3 spans 14 amino acids. The CDR3 here is CASSIGTPLPGAFF. The CDR3 nucleotides read TGTGCCAGCAGTATCGGGACTCCTTTACCAGGAGCTTTCTTT.

This clone occurred a few times. The V and J genes are TRBV5-1 and TRBJ2-3, with TRBD2 matching over 7 bases. Germline CDR1 reads SGHRS; CDR2 reads YFSETQ. V dropped 1 base and J dropped 3; count of bases not matched to a gene: 5. This CDR3 has 15 residues. CDR3 DNA sequence: TGCGCCAGCAGCTTGCTAGCGGTTACGACAGATACGCAGTATTTT. Its translation: CASSLLAVTTDTQYF.

The chain combines TRBV6-1 with TRBJ2-7, with D tentatively TRBD1 (5 bases). The germline V and J ends were trimmed by 4 bases and 2 bases, with 18 bases remaining between them. Germline V lookup: CDR1 MNHNS, CDR2 SASEGT. The length of the CDR3 is 16 residues. The CDR3 loop reads CASSGKGQSAPYEQYF. The CDR3 nucleotides are TGTGCCAGCAGTGGGAAGGGGCAATCCGCCCCCTACGAGCAGTACTTC.